Listed here are 7 T cell receptor beta chains from one sample, sequenced in a study of shared clonotypes between healthy human individuals. Data came from immunoSEQ multiplex PCR; TCRdb stores just in-frame clones and leaves some out. The data contain more than 1.2 million clones, around 98.5% of them singletons. Sequencing was performed on naive CD4+ T cells sorted from blood. This sample's subset: CD45RA+ positively selected. Receptors originate from a man aged 30 to 45 in good health.

J is TRBJ1-1 and V is TRBV18, with D maybe TRBD1 (5 bases). Trimming stripped 1 base from V and 6 bases from J, with 12 bases between. This CDR3 has 14 amino acids. CDR1 and CDR2 from the germline V gene are KGHSH and LQKENI. CDR3 in DNA: TGTGCCAGCTCACCACGTCGGGGGGAAGCTGAAGCTTTCTTT. Translation: CASSPRRGEAEAFF.

The rearrangement links TRBV28 to TRBJ1-2; D is ambiguous. Trimming stripped 5 bases from V and 4 bases from J, with 14 bases between. CDR1 and CDR2 (germline): MDHEN, SYDVKM. The CDR3 totals 14 residues. The CDR3 reads CASSPSGPSYGYTF. For the CDR3, the DNA is TGTGCCAGCAGTCCTTCGGGCCCTAGCTATGGCTACACCTTC.

As to this clone: Other nucleotide sequences in the sample specify the same CDR3. The chain couples TRBV11-2 to TRBJ1-1; 8 nucleotides match TRBD1. Losses at the gene ends were 4 bases for V and 4 bases for J; bases not matched to a gene: 2. There are 13 residues in the CDR3. Germline CDR1 SGHAT, CDR2 FQNNGV. The CDR3 is CASSSGQGTEAFF. The CDR3, as DNA: TGTGCCAGCAGCTCCGGACAGGGCACTGAAGCTTTCTTT.

The J gene is TRBJ1-5, the V gene TRBV23-1, with D hard to call. TRBV23-1 has ORF status, its function being uncertain. The CDR3 loop spans 10 amino acids. Between the trimmed V and J ends, which lost 6 bases and 3 bases, there was a span of 0 bases. CDR3 in amino acids: CASSNQPQHF. The CDR3 DNA reads TGCGCCAGCAGCAATCAGCCCCAGCATTTT.

The rearrangement uses TRBV19 and TRBJ1-5; tentative D call: TRBD1 (6 bases). Germline V gives CDR1 LNHDA, CDR2 SQIVND (reference sequence). The ends were cut back, 4 bases at V and 0 bases at J, with 19 bases in the middle. The CDR3 totals 18 residues. The CDR3 coding sequence is TGTGCCAGTAGTAGGGGGTTGATGGGACAATATAGCAATCAGCCCCAGCATTTT. Translating gives CASSRGLMGQYSNQPQHF. Using reference TRBV19 and TRBJ1-5 for the parts outside the CDR3, the full variable domain is DGGITQSPKYLFRKEGQNVTLSCEQNLNHDAMYWYRQDPGQGLRLIYYSQIVNDFQKGDIAEGYSVSREKKESFPLTVTSAQKNPTAFYLCASSRGLMGQYSNQPQHFGDGTRLSIL.

The V call is TRBV7-2, the J call TRBJ2-2, with 13 bases identical to TRBD2. V gave up 5 bases and J gave up 3 bases; unmatched junction bases: 9. The germline CDR1 and CDR2 sequences are SGHTA and FQGNSA. The CDR3 sequence is 18 residues long. In nucleotides, the CDR3 is TGTGCCAGCAGCCGCGGGACTAGCGGGATCCCCCACACCGGGGAGCTGTTTTTT. Its protein product is CASSRGTSGIPHTGELFF.

The gene calls are TRBV18 and TRBJ2-2, with a tentative D call TRBD1 (6 bases). The CDR3 covers 15 residues. Trimming took 5 bases from V and 6 from J, leaving 16 bases between them. Germline assignment: CDR1 KGHSH and CDR2 LQKENI. The CDR3 here is CASSTSRDIAGELFF. The CDR3 DNA reads as TGTGCCAGCTCAACGTCCCGGGACATTGCCGGGGAGCTGTTTTTT.